This T cell receptor beta chain is drawn from a study of blood T cell repertoires in COVID-19. Residents of about 25 US areas, aged roughly 18 to 89 years, made up the participants. The study recruited exposed participants who had met a COVID-19 case within 2 weeks before entry. The germline V gene encodes CDR1 LNHNV and CDR2 YYDKDF (reference sequence). V was clipped by 0 bases and J by 5 bases, with 7 bases between them. This CDR3 spans 13 amino acids. As handled by the study authors: Amplification from reference gene primers served as the basis for estimated nucleated cell counts. Measured with immunoSEQ multiplex PCR; TCRdb has only the in-frame clones, and not every one. That table is the source of V, J and clone size, and D and trimming were worked out from the DNA. In the table there are 200,000 to 250,000 clones, about 90% of which are singletons.

The genes are TRBV15 and TRBJ2-5; D is uncertain. The clonotype comes from a man aged 50 to 60 who had been exposed to COVID-19. The sequencing input was PBMCs or T cells enriched from blood (not recorded which). The CDR3 DNA reads TGTGCCACCAGCAGAGATCGGTGGGAGACCCAGTACTTC. As protein: CATSRDRWETQYF.